Described below is a single TCR beta chain sequence and its context. The data belong to a study of T cell changes during pregnancy in multiple sclerosis. Germline loops: CDR1 SGHNT, CDR2 YYREEE (reference sequence). The CDR3 runs to 15 residues. J gave up 6 bases and V 3 bases, and 11 bases lay outside the gene matches. The method was immunoSEQ multiplex PCR; TCRdb's version includes in-frame clones alone and lacks a portion of them. The sample consists of some 50,000 clones, 85% to 90% of them appearing once. The sequencing here drew on peripheral blood, taken in the first trimester of pregnancy. The V gene is TRBV5-4, the J gene TRBJ1-2, with TRBD1 identical over 7 bases. The sequence was collected from a female donor in good health, enrolled as a control in a pregnancy study. Here the CDR3 reads CASSSPDRVEHGYTF. The DNA for the CDR3 is TGTGCCAGCAGCTCCCCCGACAGGGTGGAACATGGCTACACCTTC.